The entry that follows covers one TCR beta chain sequence. Antigen specificity is unknown. 13 Jbeta primers and 60 Vbeta primers were used for the PCR. The method was immunoSEQ multiplex PCR; TCRdb's version includes in-frame clones alone and lacks a portion of them. The data show some 160,000 clones, with roughly 79% seen just once and roughly 1.6% held by the top ten. The sample belongs to a study of cytomegalovirus exposure and HLA in healthy donors. General study points: Apart from CMV serostatus, no immune exposure information was available.

This CDR3 region has 14 residues. The germline CDR1 and CDR2 sequences are SNHLY and FYNNEI. V dropped 2 bases and J dropped 6 bases, with 13 bases sitting between them. The TCR was taken from a man aged 35-49 years in good health and CMV-seronegative. Sequencing was carried out using PBMCs. The chain employs TRBV2 and TRBJ1-2; D uncertain. The CDR3, as DNA: TGTGCCAGCAGTGAACAAGGTGAGGGAAATGGCTACACCTTC. Translating gives CASSEQGEGNGYTF.